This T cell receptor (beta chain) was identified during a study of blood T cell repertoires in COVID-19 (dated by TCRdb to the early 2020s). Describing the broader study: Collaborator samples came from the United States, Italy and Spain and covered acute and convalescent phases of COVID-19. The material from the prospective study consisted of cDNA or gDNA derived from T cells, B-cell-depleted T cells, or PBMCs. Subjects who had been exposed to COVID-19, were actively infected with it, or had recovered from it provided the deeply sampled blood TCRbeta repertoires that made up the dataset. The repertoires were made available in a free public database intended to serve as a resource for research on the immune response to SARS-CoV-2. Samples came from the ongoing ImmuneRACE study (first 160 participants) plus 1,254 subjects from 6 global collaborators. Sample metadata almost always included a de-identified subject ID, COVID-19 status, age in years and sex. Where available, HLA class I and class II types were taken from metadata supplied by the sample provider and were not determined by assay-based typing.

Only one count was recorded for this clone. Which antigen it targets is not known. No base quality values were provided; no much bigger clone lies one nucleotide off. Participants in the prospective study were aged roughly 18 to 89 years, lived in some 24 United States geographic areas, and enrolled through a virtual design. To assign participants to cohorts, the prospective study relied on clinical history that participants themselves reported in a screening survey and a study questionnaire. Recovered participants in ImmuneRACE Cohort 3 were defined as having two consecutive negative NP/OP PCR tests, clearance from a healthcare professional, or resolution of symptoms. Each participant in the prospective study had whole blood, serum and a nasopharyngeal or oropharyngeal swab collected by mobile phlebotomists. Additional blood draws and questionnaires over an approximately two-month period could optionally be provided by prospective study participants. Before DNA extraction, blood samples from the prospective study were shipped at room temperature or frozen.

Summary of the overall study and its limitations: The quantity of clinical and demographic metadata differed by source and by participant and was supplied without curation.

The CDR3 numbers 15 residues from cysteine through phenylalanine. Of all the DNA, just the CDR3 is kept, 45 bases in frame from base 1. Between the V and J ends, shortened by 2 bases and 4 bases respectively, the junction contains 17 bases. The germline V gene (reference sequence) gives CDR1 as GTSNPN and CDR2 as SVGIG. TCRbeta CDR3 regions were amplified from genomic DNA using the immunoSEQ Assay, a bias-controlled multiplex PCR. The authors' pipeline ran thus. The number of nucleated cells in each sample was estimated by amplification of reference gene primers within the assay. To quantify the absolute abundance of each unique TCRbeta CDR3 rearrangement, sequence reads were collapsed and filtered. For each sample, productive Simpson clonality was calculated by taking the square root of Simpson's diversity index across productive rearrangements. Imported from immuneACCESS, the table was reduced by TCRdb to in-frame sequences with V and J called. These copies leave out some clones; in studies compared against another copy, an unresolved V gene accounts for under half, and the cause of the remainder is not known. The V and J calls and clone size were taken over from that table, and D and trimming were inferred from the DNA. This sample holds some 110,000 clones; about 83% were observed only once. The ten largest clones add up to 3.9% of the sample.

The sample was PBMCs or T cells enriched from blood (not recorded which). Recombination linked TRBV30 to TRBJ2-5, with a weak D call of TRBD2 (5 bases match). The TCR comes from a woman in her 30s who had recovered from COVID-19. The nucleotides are TGTGCCTGGAGTCAACCGGGGTTAGGCACAGAGACCCAGTACTTC. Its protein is CAWSQPGLGTETQYF.